A single sample gave rise to the 19 T cell receptor beta chains below, sequenced in a study of cytomegalovirus exposure and HLA in healthy donors (dated by TCRdb to the late 2010s). The library was generated by the immunoSEQ multiplex PCR assay. For the multiplex PCR, a mixture combining 60 forward primers for TCR Vbeta segments and 13 reverse primers for TCR Jbeta segments was used. TCRdb's version of the immuneACCESS table is confined to in-frame rearrangements and falls short of the full clone set. An unresolved V gene accounts for under half of the shortfall where checked; the remainder is of unknown origin. This sample gives 130,000 to 150,000 clones in total; roughly 76% of them show up just once. The top ten constitute roughly 2.9% of the sample. Material: PBMCs. The receptors shown here come from a woman in her 30s in good health and CMV-seronegative.

The chain couples TRBV6-1 to TRBJ2-5; a possible D gene is TRBD2 (6 bases). The germline V gene has CDR1 MNHNS and CDR2 SASEGT. The V and J ends lost 2 bases and 2 bases respectively, with 9 bases between them. The CDR3 has 14 amino acids. As DNA, the CDR3 is TGTGCCAGCAGTGAATTCCTAGCGCAAGAGACCCAGTACTTC. It yields the protein CASSEFLAQETQYF.

V usage is TRBV28 and J usage is TRBJ2-7; 7 bases align to TRBD1. This CDR3 spans 14 amino acids. CDR1 MDHEN and CDR2 SYDVKM come from the germline V gene. V shed 6 bases and J 5 bases; nucleotides not matched to a gene: 10. As DNA, the CDR3 is TGTGCCAGCAGCCAAGGACAGGTTATCGACGAGCAGTACTTC. Translating gives CASSQGQVIDEQYF.

This clone came up a few times. The V gene is TRBV2, the J gene TRBJ2-5; D not resolved. Germline CDR1 reads SNHLY; CDR2 reads FYNNEI. The CDR3 totals 12 residues. V lost 4 bases and J 8 bases, leaving 11 bases between the germline ends. CDR3 in amino acids: CASSVDSCTQYF. Written as DNA, the CDR3 is TGTGCCAGCAGTGTTGACTCATGTACCCAGTACTTC.

V gene TRBV27 combines with J gene TRBJ2-2; 12 bases match TRBD2. The J segment lost 3 bases and the V segment lost 0 bases, leaving 5 bases of the junction unmatched. The CDR3 covers 18 residues. CDR1 MNHEY and CDR2 SMNVEV come from the germline V gene (reference sequence). The CDR3 is CASSLSGLAGGDTGELFF. DNA for the CDR3: TGTGCCAGCAGTTTATCTGGCCTAGCGGGAGGGGACACCGGGGAGCTGTTTTTT.

This chain uses TRBV7-2 with TRBJ1-1, with D maybe TRBD1 (6 bases). The germline gives CDR1 SGHTA, CDR2 FQGNSA. This CDR3 is 16 amino acids long. Trimming pared 7 bases from V and 4 bases from J, leaving 22 bases between. In nucleotides, the CDR3 is TGTGCCAGCACCTCGAGTAAGGGGGGGCTATTCACTGAAGCTTTCTTT. Translating gives CASTSSKGGLFTEAFF.

This clone was seen only once. The chain carries TRBV6-1 and TRBJ1-5; TRBD1 is a possible D gene (5 bases). The CDR3 totals 15 residues. V lost 3 bases, J lost 0 bases, and 9 bases lay in between. Germline lookup yields CDR1 MNHNS and CDR2 SASEGT. The CDR3 loop reads CASSEGGGSNQPQHF. In DNA form, the CDR3 reads TGTGCCAGCAGTGAGGGGGGGGGTAGCAATCAGCCCCAGCATTTT.

The table lists this clone with a count of one. The chain recombines TRBV5-6 with TRBJ2-1; TRBD2 aligns across 7 bases. The CDR3 contains 16 residues. Germline V gene data show CDR1 as SGHDT and CDR2 as YYEEEE. Trimming cost V 3 bases and J 8 bases; bases outside gene matches: 14. CDR3 coding DNA: TGTGCCAGCAGCTGGGGGTACGGACAACGGGGGGATGAGCAGTTCTTC. It specifies CASSWGYGQRGDEQFF.

This clone appeared a single time. V usage is TRBV10-2 and J usage is TRBJ2-1, with 14 bases that match TRBD2. The CDR3 spans 17 residues. Trimming at V came to 0 bases and at J to 4 bases, leaving 2 bases not matched to a gene. The V gene's germline CDR1 is WSHSY and CDR2 SAAADI. The CDR3 here is CASSESGTSGGYNEQFF. The CDR3 DNA sequence: TGCGCCAGCAGTGAGTCTGGGACTAGCGGGGGTTACAATGAGCAGTTCTTC.

The chain links TRBV27 to TRBJ2-5, with 7 bases fitting TRBD2. The J call could be wrong; TRBJ2-7 is a better fit for the DNA end. The CDR3 has 15 amino acids. Looked up from germline, CDR1 is MNHEY and CDR2 is SMNVEV (reference sequence). The CDR3 loop is CASSLSPGRSHEQYF. The CDR3 bases are TGTGCCAGCAGTTTATCTCCCGGGAGGAGCCACGAGCAGTACTTC.

This rearrangement joins TRBV4-1 to TRBJ2-7; 8 nucleotides line up with TRBD2. The germline CDR1 and CDR2 sequences are MGHRA and YSYEKL. Trimming took 1 base from V and 7 from J; bases not matched to a gene: 6. The CDR3 spans 14 residues. The CDR3 loop is CASSQAAGDWEQYF. CDR3 nucleotide sequence: TGCGCCAGCAGCCAAGCAGCGGGAGATTGGGAGCAGTACTTC.

This clone came up a few times. The chain recombines TRBV19 with TRBJ2-7; D possibly corresponds to TRBD2 (5 bases). CDR3 length: 15 residues. V was shortened by 4 bases and J by 2 bases, with 15 bases between the two germline ends. The V gene's germline CDR1 is LNHDA and CDR2 SQIVND (reference sequence). This CDR3 is CASSKDADGTYEQYF. The CDR3 DNA sequence: TGTGCCAGTAGTAAAGACGCCGACGGGACCTACGAGCAGTACTTC.

This rearrangement joins TRBV9 to TRBJ2-3; TRBD2 matches 7 bases. Unmatched junction bases numbered 11, after V lost 3 bases and J lost 1 base. CDR1 is SGDLS and CDR2 is YYNGEE in the germline V gene. The CDR3 has 17 amino acids. Here the CDR3 reads CASSETGTNLGTDTQYF. For the CDR3, the DNA is TGTGCCAGCAGCGAAACCGGGACTAATCTCGGCACAGATACGCAGTATTTT.

The chain recombines TRBV18 with TRBJ1-4; tentative D call: TRBD1 (5 bases). Trimming shortened V by 3 bases and J by 1 base, and 12 bases separated the two germline ends. The CDR3 extends over 16 amino acids. Per germline, CDR1 KGHSH and CDR2 LQKENI. CDR3 nucleotide sequence: TGTGCCAGCTCACCCCAGGGAAGGGGAACTAATGAAAAACTGTTTTTT. Translating it yields CASSPQGRGTNEKLFF.

V gene TRBV2 combines with J gene TRBJ1-2; D might be TRBD1 (6 bases). Germline values: CDR1 SNHLY, CDR2 FYNNEI. The CDR3 spans 14 residues. V lost 2 bases, J lost 8 bases, and 15 bases lay in between. The CDR3 sequence: CASSESRGSGGYTF. The CDR3 bases are TGTGCCAGCAGTGAAAGCAGGGGAAGTGGCGGCTACACCTTC.

V usage is TRBV5-1 and J usage is TRBJ2-1, with TRBD2 identical over 8 bases. The CDR3 covers 15 residues. CDR1 SGHRS and CDR2 YFSETQ come from the germline V gene. The V segment lost 2 bases and the J segment 6 bases; nucleotides outside the gene matches: 7. CDR3 region: CASSFPSGRSNEQFF. The CDR3, as DNA: TGCGCCAGCAGCTTCCCGAGCGGGAGAAGCAATGAGCAGTTCTTC.

V usage is TRBV7-2 and J usage is TRBJ1-1; 9 bases are shared with TRBD1. Germline trimming cut 3 bases from V and 10 bases from J; bases unmatched to any gene: 3. Germline assignment: CDR1 SGHTA and CDR2 FQGNSA. The CDR3 extends over 12 amino acids. DNA for the CDR3: TGTGCCAGCAGCTTGACAGGGGGGGCAGCTTTCTTT. Translating it yields CASSLTGGAAFF.

This clone was counted a few times. V is TRBV28 and J is TRBJ1-2; 9 bases map to TRBD1. The CDR3 spans 14 residues. J was trimmed by 6 bases and V by 7 bases; bases with no gene match: 9. The germline V gene has CDR1 MDHEN and CDR2 SYDVKM. The CDR3: CASIGTGRADGYTF. The CDR3, as DNA: TGTGCCAGCATTGGGACAGGGCGAGCGGATGGCTACACCTTC.

The rearrangement joins TRBV30 to TRBJ2-1; D might be TRBD2 (6 bases). Trimming shortened V by 5 bases and J by 0 bases, and 11 bases separated the two germline ends. Germline CDR1 reads GTSNPN; CDR2 reads SVGIG (reference sequence). The CDR3 extends over 14 amino acids. CDR3 nucleotide sequence: TGTGCCTGGGCCCACGGGAGCTCCTACAATGAGCAGTTCTTC. This translates into CAWAHGSSYNEQFF.

This chain links TRBV7-3 with TRBJ2-7; TRBD2 matches at 12 bases. The trim removed 5 bases at V and 1 base at J, leaving 15 bases unmatched. There are 19 residues in the CDR3. Germline lookup yields CDR1 SGHTA and CDR2 FQGTGA. The CDR3 region is CASSKGGASGGAASYEQYF. Written as DNA, the CDR3 is TGTGCCAGCAGCAAGGGCGGGGCTAGCGGGGGGGCCGCGTCCTACGAGCAGTACTTC.